This entry lists 9 T cell receptor beta chains sequenced from one sample in a study of CD8+CD57+ T cells in acquired aplastic anemia. Patients picked for sequencing had shown CD8+CD57+ cell expansion detected by flow cytometry. Genomic DNA, the template, was used for profiling of the TCR beta VDJ and CDR3. TCRdb redid the calling of the reads with MiXCR, one entry per CDR3 protein. The repertoire holds around 150,000 distinct CDR3 sequences, with roughly 48% as singletons. What was sequenced was sorted CD4+, CD8+, or CD8+CD57+ T cells (not recorded which) from PBMCs. These receptors originate from a human donor with aplastic anemia.

The CDR3 here is CAISEAGSGYTF. The CDR3 region has the DNA TGTGCCATCAGTGAAGCTGGGTCTGGCTACACCTTC. The J gene is TRBJ1-2, the V gene TRBV10-3, with D hard to call. The CDR3 spans 12 residues. V was pared by 3 bases and J by 7 bases, with 9 bases between. Germline CDR1 reads ENHRY; CDR2 reads SYGVKD.

This clonotype was counted only a few times. The chain combines TRBV2 with TRBJ1-1; no reliable D call. V lost 4 bases, J lost 1 base, and 7 bases lay in between. The CDR3 contains 13 residues. From germline, CDR1 is SNHLY and CDR2 FYNNEI. CDR3 coding DNA: TGTGCCAGCAGTGTTGGCGAGAACACTGAAGCTTTCTTT. Its translation is CASSVGENTEAFF.

This clonotype was observed a few times. The V call is TRBV24-1, the J call TRBJ2-5; the match to TRBD2 covers 9 bases. The CDR3 extends over 15 amino acids. Germline V lookup: CDR1 KGHDR, CDR2 SFDVKD. Germline trimming cut 3 bases from V and 1 base from J; bases unmatched to any gene: 2. DNA for the CDR3: TGTGCCACCAGTGATGCGGGGGGGCCCCAAGAGACCCAGTACTTC. It specifies CATSDAGGPQETQYF.

Remarks on this clonotype: The conserved phenylalanine or tryptophan normally closing the CDR3 is absent here, so this likely arose from a read error. The chain has TRBV19 and TRBJ2-5; the match to TRBD2 covers 7 bases. V was clipped by 4 bases and J by 4 bases; unmatched bases: 6. The CDR3 spans 14 residues. Germline values: CDR1 LNHDA, CDR2 SQIVND (reference sequence). The CDR3 bases are TGTGCCAGTAGTACAGGAGCTAGCGGAGAGACCCAGTACCTC. Translation: CASSTGASGETQYL.

V and J are TRBV2 and TRBJ1-4; a weak D match, TRBD1 (6 bases). Trimming stripped 4 bases from V and 7 bases from J, with 10 bases between. The CDR3 spans 13 residues. Germline CDR1 SNHLY, CDR2 FYNNEI. The CDR3 DNA sequence: TGTGCCAGCAGTGGAGGGGGGTTTGAAAAACTGTTTTTT. Its protein product is CASSGGGFEKLFF.

The rearrangement joins TRBV18 to TRBJ2-3; D unclear. The tail of the sequence fits TRBJ1-5 better, so the J call may be wrong. Germline CDR1 is KGHSH and CDR2 is LQKENI. There are 15 residues in the CDR3. CDR3 sequence reads: CASSPAAGSTDTQHF. As DNA, the CDR3 is TGTGCCAGCTCACCCGCGGCGGGGAGCACAGATACGCAGCATTTT.

This chain uses TRBV7-2 with TRBJ1-2; 8 positions match TRBD1. J gave up 7 bases and V 2 bases, and 9 bases lay outside the gene matches. The CDR3 consists of 15 residues. Germline CDR1 SGHTA, CDR2 FQGNSA. CDR3 residues: CASSLTGQEIGGYTF. CDR3 nucleotide sequence: TGTGCCAGCAGCTTAACGGGACAGGAGATCGGTGGCTACACCTTC.

Only a few counts were recorded for this clonotype. V usage is TRBV6-1 and J usage is TRBJ2-5; D possibly corresponds to TRBD2 (7 bases). CDR1 and CDR2 (germline): MNHNS, SASEGT. This CDR3 region has 17 residues. V gave up 6 bases and J gave up 0 bases, with 20 bases separating them. The DNA for the CDR3 is TGTGCCAGCAGGCCGGGGGCGGGAGTTGGTTACCAAGAGACCCAGTACTTC. It yields the protein CASRPGAGVGYQETQYF.

The CDR3, as DNA: TGTGCCACCCCCAAAGATACGCAGTATTTT. It specifies CATPKDTQYF. The chain carries TRBV24-1 and TRBJ2-3; D remains unclear. V lost 9 bases to trimming and J lost 5 bases, with 5 bases between them. In germline, CDR1 is KGHDR, CDR2 SFDVKD. CDR3 size: 10 residues.